This entry concerns a single TCR beta chain. The CDR3 loop spans 15 amino acids. V gave up 5 bases and J gave up 7 bases; unmatched junction bases: 4. The germline CDR1 and CDR2 sequences are SGHNT and YENEEA. These data come from a study of type 1 regulatory T cells. At the level of the study: An in vitro protocol generated T-allo10, a Tr1-enriched, alloantigen-specific CD4 T cell product.

TCRdb called the reads again in MiXCR, with one record for every CDR3 protein. Seen here are approximately 97,000 distinct CDR3 sequences, around a third observed once, and the top ten hold 2% to 2.5%. The sequencing input was CD4+ T cells, either the whole sample or a sorted fraction (not recorded which). The chain links TRBV11-3 to TRBJ2-1; the match to TRBD2 covers 14 bases. This TCR was sampled from a human donor in good health. CDR3 DNA sequence: TGTGCCAGCAGCCAGACTAGCGGGAGGGTTAATGAGCAGTTCTTC. Translating it yields CASSQTSGRVNEQFF. The full variable domain, with the rest looked up from reference TRBV11-3 and TRBJ2-1, is EAGVVQSPRYKIIEKKQPVAFWCNPISGHNTLYWYLQNLGQGPELLIRYENEEAVDDSQLPKDRFSAERLKGVDSTLKIQPAELGDSAVYLCASSQTSGRVNEQFFGPGTRLTVL.